This T cell receptor (beta chain) was sequenced during a study of blood T cell repertoires in COVID-19. Study details: Donors in the United States, Italy and Spain gave samples during acute or convalescent COVID-19. T cells, B-cell-depleted T cells, or PBMCs provided the cDNA or gDNA that served as material.

Per the original data handling: Estimation of nucleated cell counts was performed using reference gene primer amplification. The data were produced by immunoSEQ multiplex PCR, yet TCRdb's version contains in-frame clones alone and is incomplete. V, J and clone size were drawn from that table, and D and trimming were deduced from the DNA. The table shows 130,000 or so clones, with roughly 88% occurring only once. CDR1 is MNHEY, CDR2 SVGAGI, per germline. The CDR3 is 15 amino acids. The ends were cut back, 5 bases at V and 1 base at J, with 13 bases in the middle. This clonotype was obtained from a man aged 50-59 years with acute or convalescent COVID-19. Material: peripheral blood. The chain recombines TRBV6-5 with TRBJ2-3; possibly TRBD1 for D (5 bases). Here the CDR3 DNA reads TGTGCCAGCAGTCCCGCGAGACAGCGCACAGATACGCAGTATTTT. Residues: CASSPARQRTDTQYF.